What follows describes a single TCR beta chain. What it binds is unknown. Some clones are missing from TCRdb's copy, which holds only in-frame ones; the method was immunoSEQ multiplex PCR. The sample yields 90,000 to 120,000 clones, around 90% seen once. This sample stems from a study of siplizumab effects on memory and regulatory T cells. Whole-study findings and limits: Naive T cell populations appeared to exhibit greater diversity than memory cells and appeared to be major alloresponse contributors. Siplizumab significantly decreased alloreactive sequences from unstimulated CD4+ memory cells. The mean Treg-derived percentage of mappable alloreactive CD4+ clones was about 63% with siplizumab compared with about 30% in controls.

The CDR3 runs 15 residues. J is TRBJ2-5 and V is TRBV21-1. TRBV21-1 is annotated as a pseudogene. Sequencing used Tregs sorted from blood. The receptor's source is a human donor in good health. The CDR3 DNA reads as TGTGCCAGCAGCAAAGGCGGCACAGTCCAAGAGACCCAGTACTTC. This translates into CASSKGGTVQETQYF.